The rows below give T cell receptor beta chains drawn from one sample of a study of blood T cell repertoires in COVID-19. Sequencing was performed with immunoSEQ multiplex PCR; in TCRdb, only in-frame clones are kept and a portion is missing. The repertoire holds under 300,000 clones, approximately 89% seen once, with 1.5% to 2% in the top ten. The sequenced sample was PBMCs or T cells enriched from blood (not recorded which). These receptor sequences come from a woman in her sixties or seventies who had recovered from COVID-19. CDR3s include the opening cysteine and the closing phenylalanine or tryptophan. The D gene is left open where the match is weak. Clone size is given for some rows only: seen once, a few or many times, or a class if the clone is expanded.

abundance	v_gene	j_gene	d_gene	CDR3nt	CDR3aa
NA	TRBV18	TRBJ1-4	NA	TGTGCCAGCTCACCGCGGTCGGAAAATGAAAAACTGTTTTTT	CASSPRSENEKLFF
once	TRBV6-5	TRBJ2-2	NA	TGTGCCAGCAGTTACTCTAACTTGGAGGCCGGGGAGCTGTTTTTT	CASSYSNLEAGELFF
NA	TRBV5-1	TRBJ2-3	TRBD1	TGCGCCAGCGAACCGGGACAGGGCTCAGATACGCAGTATTTT	CASEPGQGSDTQYF
NA	TRBV30	TRBJ1-1	NA	TGTGCCTGGAGTGTTCTTGGCCCGAACACTGAAGCTTTCTTT	CAWSVLGPNTEAFF
NA	TRBV27	TRBJ2-2	NA	TGTGCCAGCAGTTCTTGGAACACCGGGGAGCTGTTTTTT	CASSSWNTGELFF
NA	TRBV30	TRBJ2-3	TRBD2	TGTGCCCTCACTAGCGGGGCAGATACGCAGTATTTT	CALTSGADTQYF
NA	TRBV6-5	TRBJ1-2	NA	TGTGCCAGCCGAGACAGGACTGATTATGGCTACACCTTC	CASRDRTDYGYTF
NA	TRBV7-9	TRBJ2-5	TRBD1	TGTGCCAGCAGCTACAGGGGTATGATAGAGACCCAGTACTTC	CASSYRGMIETQYF
NA	TRBV19	TRBJ2-1	TRBD2	TGTGCCAGTAGTATCGGCGGGGGGGCAAGGAATGAGCAGTTCTTC	CASSIGGGARNEQFF
NA	TRBV5-1	TRBJ1-5	NA	TGCGCCAGCTCTCTGGGGGGTCCGGGGCAGCCCCAGCATTTT	CASSLGGPGQPQHF
NA	TRBV3-1/TRBV3-2	TRBJ2-3	TRBD2	TGTGCCAGCAGCCATCAGCGGGGGGGCGGGGATACGCAGTATTTT	CASSHQRGGGDTQYF
NA	TRBV7-6	TRBJ1-2	NA	TGTGCCAGCAGCTTGGACAAGAACTATGGCTACACCTTC	CASSLDKNYGYTF
NA	TRBV28	TRBJ1-2	NA	TGTGCCAGCAGTTTTGCAGAAGCTAACTATGGCTACACCTTC	CASSFAEANYGYTF
few	TRBV18	TRBJ1-1	NA	TGTGCCAGCTCACCCTGGGGGGGAATGAACACTGAAGCTTTCTTT	CASSPWGGMNTEAFF
NA	TRBV5-1	TRBJ2-1	NA	TGCGCCAGCAGCTTGGTGGAGGTCCCAAATGAGCAGTTCTTC	CASSLVEVPNEQFF
NA	TRBV28	TRBJ2-4	NA	TGTGCCAGCAGTCTCACAGGAGGGAAAAACATTCAGTACTTC	CASSLTGGKNIQYF
NA	TRBV6-1	TRBJ1-6	TRBD1	TGTGCCAGCAGTGAAGGACAGGGGAGAAATTCACCCCTCCACTTT	CASSEGQGRNSPLHF
NA	TRBV27	TRBJ2-7	NA	TGTGCCAGCAGTTCGCAGGGGCCCAACTACGAGCAGTACTTC	CASSSQGPNYEQYF
NA	TRBV5-1	TRBJ2-2	NA	TGCGCCAGCAGCACCAGGGTCAGCACCGGGGAGCTGTTTTTT	CASSTRVSTGELFF
NA	TRBV6-1	TRBJ1-2	NA	TGTGCCAGCAGTGAACTTCAGGGATATGGCTACACCTTC	CASSELQGYGYTF
once	TRBV3-1/TRBV3-2	TRBJ1-1	NA	TGTGCCAGCAGGCGTCAGGGAGGCACTGAAGCTTTCTTT	CASRRQGGTEAFF
NA	TRBV7-9	TRBJ2-7	NA	TGTGCCAGCAGCTCCCCCGGGACACCGTACGAGCAGTACTTC	CASSSPGTPYEQYF
NA	TRBV28	TRBJ2-2	TRBD2	TGTGCCAGCATGGGGACTAGCGGTCACCGCCGGGAGCTGTTTTTT	CASMGTSGHRRELFF
NA	TRBV5-1	TRBJ2-5	TRBD2	TGCGCCAGCAGCTTGGTCCGTTTTAGCGGGGGGCCACAATCCGCCCAAGAGACCCAGTACTTC	CASSLVRFSGGPQSAQETQYF
NA	TRBV19	TRBJ2-1	NA	TGTGCCAGTAGTATCCCCTCCTACTACAATGAGCAGTTCTTC	CASSIPSYYNEQFF
NA	TRBV7-3	TRBJ1-1	NA	TGTGCCAGCAGCTTCCGGAACGGGGAAGCTTTCTTT	CASSFRNGEAFF
once	TRBV18	TRBJ2-4	TRBD2	TGTGCCAGCTCACCACCGACTAGCGTGACCAAAAACATTCAGTACTTC	CASSPPTSVTKNIQYF
NA	TRBV13	TRBJ2-1	TRBD2	TGTGCCAGCAGTTTTCGGGGGGGCCCAAGGAATGAGCAGTTCTTC	CASSFRGGPRNEQFF
once	TRBV24-1	TRBJ2-1	NA	TGTGCCACCAGTGACGTCGACAGATCCTACAATGAGCAGTTCTTC	CATSDVDRSYNEQFF
NA	TRBV6-5	TRBJ1-2	NA	TGTGCCAGCAGTTACGGGGCAGGGGTAGATGGCTACACCTTC	CASSYGAGVDGYTF
few	TRBV27	TRBJ2-7	TRBD1	TGTGCCAGCAGTTTTGGGACAGGGGCCGAGCAGTACTTC	CASSFGTGAEQYF
once	TRBV10-1	TRBJ2-7	NA	TGCGCCAGCAGTGACCAACTCAGGGGAACGGAGTACTTC	CASSDQLRGTEYF
NA	TRBV21-1	TRBJ1-3	NA	TGTGCCAGCAGCAAATCCCCAGGAAGTGGAAACACCATATATTTT	CASSKSPGSGNTIYF
NA	TRBV27	TRBJ2-1	NA	TGTGCCAGCAGTTTATTTGGCGGAGAGCAGTTCTTC	CASSLFGGEQFF
NA	TRBV2	TRBJ1-2	NA	TGTGCCAGCAAGGGAGAGGGCTTCAACTATGGCTACACCTTC	CASKGEGFNYGYTF
NA	TRBV5-1	TRBJ2-7	TRBD2	TGCGCCAGCAGCTTGGTTTCGGGGGGCTACGAGCAGTACTTC	CASSLVSGGYEQYF
NA	TRBV29-1	TRBJ2-1	NA	TGCAGCGTTCTGGGCGAGAGCAATGAGCAGTTCTTC	CSVLGESNEQFF
once	TRBV5-1	TRBJ2-5	TRBD2	TGCGCCAGCAGCTTAGCCCCGCTAGCGGGCCAAGAGACCCAGTACTTC	CASSLAPLAGQETQYF
few	TRBV11-2	TRBJ2-7	NA	TGTGCCAGCAGCCTCTGGGCTGAAGGCAGCAAGTACGAGCAGTACTTC	CASSLWAEGSKYEQYF
NA	TRBV5-1	TRBJ1-6	NA	TGCGCCAGCAGCTTTTGGGGGGGGAAAGGTTCACCCCTCCACTTT	CASSFWGGKGSPLHF
few	TRBV2	TRBJ1-5	NA	TGTGCCAGCAGATATAGCAATCAGCCCCAGCATTTT	CASRYSNQPQHF
NA	TRBV5-1	TRBJ1-1	NA	TGCGCCAGCAGCTTGGGGGGCTTTACTGAAGCTTTCTTT	CASSLGGFTEAFF
NA	TRBV10-3	TRBJ1-3	NA	TGTGCCATCAGTGACTCGGAACGGGGGAGGTTAAGAAACACCATATATTTT	CAISDSERGRLRNTIYF
NA	TRBV2	TRBJ1-5	NA	TGTGCCAGCATGAAGGGGGGGGCACTTCAGCCCCAGCATTTT	CASMKGGALQPQHF
NA	TRBV5-1	TRBJ1-3	TRBD1	TGCGCCAGCAGCTTTTCTACAGGGGCAGGAAACACCATATATTTT	CASSFSTGAGNTIYF
NA	TRBV6-5	TRBJ1-5	NA	TGTGCCAGCAGTCCCAGGGGACATCAGCCCCAGCATTTT	CASSPRGHQPQHF
NA	TRBV28	TRBJ2-3	TRBD2	TGTGCCAGCAGGGGACGGAGAGGGACTAGCGGGAAAGGGGGCACAGATACGCAGTATTTT	CASRGRRGTSGKGGTDTQYF
NA	TRBV6-5	TRBJ1-2	NA	TGTGCCAGCACCCGCGGGGTATCGGACTATGGCTACACCTTC	CASTRGVSDYGYTF
NA	TRBV6-1	TRBJ2-5	TRBD2	TGTGCCAGCAGTGAAGGCCGTACTAGCGGGGTTCAAGAGACCCAGTACTTC	CASSEGRTSGVQETQYF
NA	TRBV5-1	TRBJ2-7	TRBD1	TGCGCCAGCAGCTACAGGGGGAGCTCCTACGAGCAGTACTTC	CASSYRGSSYEQYF
NA	TRBV9	TRBJ2-3	TRBD1	TGTGCCAGCAGCGCCGGACAGGGAACAGATACGCAGTATTTT	CASSAGQGTDTQYF
NA	TRBV7-2	TRBJ2-2	TRBD2	TGTGCCAGCAGCTTAGCTTCCGGGACTAGAAATCGAAACACCGGGGAGCTGTTTTTT	CASSLASGTRNRNTGELFF
NA	TRBV19	TRBJ1-2	TRBD1	TGTGCCAGCGCGGACAGGGGGTATGGCTACACCTTC	CASADRGYGYTF